A single sample is the source of the 7 T cell receptor beta chains below, sequenced in a study of shared clonotypes between healthy human individuals. The protocol was immunoSEQ multiplex PCR, while the TCRdb copy is restricted to in-frame clones and leaves out a portion. Here the sample spans 490,000 or so clones, 76% being singletons. The sequenced sample consisted of PBMCs. The receptors derive from a woman between 35 and 50 years old in good health. Some clones in this sample may be carry-over from other donors' samples.

This chain uses TRBV11-2 with TRBJ2-7; 8 bases are a match to TRBD2. The CDR3 sequence is 15 residues long. Germline CDR1 reads SGHAT; CDR2 reads FQNNGV. J lost 5 bases, V lost 4 bases, and 10 bases had no gene match. CDR3 DNA sequence: TGTGCCAGCAGCTCAGACGGGACTAGGTCTCACGAGCAGTACTTC. Residues: CASSSDGTRSHEQYF. Based on the CDR3 plus reference TRBV11-2 and TRBJ2-7, the full variable domain is EAGVAQSPRYKIIEKRQSVAFWCNPISGHATLYWYQQILGQGPKLLIQFQNNGVVDDSQLPKDRFSAERLKGVDSTLKIQPAKLEDSAVYLCASSSDGTRSHEQYFGPGTRLTVT.

As for this clone: The sample carries other DNA sequences with the same CDR3. This chain uses TRBV19 with TRBJ2-7, with 7 positions matching TRBD1. Germline V lookup: CDR1 LNHDA, CDR2 SQIVND (reference sequence). V shed 5 bases, J shed 2 bases, and the junction held 6 bases outside the gene matches. This CDR3 region has 14 residues. This chain's CDR3 is CASSGRQGAYEQYF. As DNA, the CDR3 is TGTGCCAGTAGTGGCAGGCAGGGGGCCTACGAGCAGTACTTC.

The chain has TRBV19 and TRBJ2-5, with a tentative D call TRBD1 (5 bases). With 6 bases removed from V and 1 base from J, the gap between germline ends came to 12 bases. The germline V gene encodes CDR1 LNHDA and CDR2 SQIVND (reference sequence). The CDR3 runs 14 residues. DNA for the CDR3: TGTGCCAGTAGACCTCGACAGCCCCAAGAGACCCAGTACTTC. It specifies CASRPRQPQETQYF.

CDR3 in amino acids: CASSLAWKGTGELFF. For the CDR3, the DNA is TGTGCCAGCAGCTTAGCATGGAAGGGGACCGGGGAGCTGTTTTTT. The rearrangement uses TRBV7-8 and TRBJ2-2, with D possibly matching TRBD1 (5 bases). Per germline, CDR1 SGHVS and CDR2 FQNEAQ. V lost 0 bases to trimming and J lost 5 bases, with 10 bases between them. CDR3 size: 15 residues.

The genes are TRBV5-4 and TRBJ2-3, with 11 nucleotides matching TRBD2. J gave up 10 bases and V 5 bases, and 6 bases lay outside the gene matches. This CDR3 comprises 13 residues. Germline CDR1 SGHNT, CDR2 YYREEE (reference sequence). The CDR3 bases are TGTGCCAGCAGTATACTAGCGGGGGAGGCGCAGTATTTT. Amino acids: CASSILAGEAQYF. The whole variable domain, remainder taken from reference TRBV5-4 and TRBJ2-3, is ETGVTQSPTHLIKTRGQQVTLRCSSQSGHNTVSWYQQALGQGPQFIFQYYREEENGRGNFPPRFSGLQFPNYSSELNVNALELDDSALYLCASSILAGEAQYFGPGTRLTVL.

CDR3 DNA: TGTGCCAGCAGCTCGACAGGGTTGGACAATGAGCAGTTCTTC. Translation gives CASSSTGLDNEQFF. V and J are TRBV28 and TRBJ2-1, with TRBD1 matching 7 bases. The V and J ends lost 6 bases and 5 bases, in that order; junction bases with no gene match: 7. CDR3 size: 14 residues. From germline, CDR1 is MDHEN and CDR2 SYDVKM.

The rearrangement joins TRBV5-1 to TRBJ2-3, with D uncertain. The length of the CDR3 is 14 residues. The V and J ends lost 4 bases and 1 base respectively, with 10 bases between them. Germline V gene lookup returns CDR1 SGHRS and CDR2 YFSETQ. The CDR3 DNA is TGCGCCAGCAGCCAGTCCCAGGGCACAGATACGCAGTATTTT. Protein product: CASSQSQGTDTQYF.